The 18 T cell receptor beta chains given below trace back to one sample, sequenced in a study of cytomegalovirus exposure and HLA in healthy donors. The PCR had 60 Vbeta and 13 Jbeta primers. Profiling relied on immunoSEQ multiplex PCR, and the TCRdb table lists in-frame clones only, not all of them. The table has more than 85,000 clones, 83% seen once. Source material: PBMCs. The receptor source for this set is a young man in good health and CMV-seronegative.

The rearrangement links TRBV10-3 to TRBJ1-2, with TRBD1 matching 8 bases. Trimming cost V 0 bases and J 4 bases; bases outside gene matches: 4. CDR1 is ENHRY and CDR2 is SYGVKD in the germline V gene. The CDR3 extends over 15 amino acids. CDR3 protein: CAISESRDRSYGYTF. The CDR3 region has the DNA TGTGCCATCAGTGAGTCCCGGGACAGGTCCTATGGCTACACCTTC.

This clone was picked up a small number of times. J is TRBJ1-2 and V is TRBV5-6; tentatively, D is TRBD1 (6 bases). The CDR3 loop spans 12 amino acids. V lost 1 base and J 8 bases, leaving 9 bases between the germline ends. Germline loops: CDR1 SGHDT, CDR2 YYEEEE. CDR3: CASSLRGGGYTF. The CDR3 nucleotides are TGTGCCAGCAGCTTGCGAGGGGGAGGCTACACCTTC.

The chain joins TRBV7-4 to TRBJ1-1; no definite D call. Germline values: CDR1 SGHVT, CDR2 SQSDAQ. This CDR3 is built from 14 residues. Trimming pared 2 bases from V and 5 bases from J, leaving 12 bases between. CDR3 protein: CASSLLLCGTEAFF. CDR3 DNA: TGTGCCAGCAGCTTACTTCTCTGCGGAACTGAAGCTTTCTTT. Combining the CDR3 with reference TRBV7-4 and TRBJ1-1 gives the whole variable domain GAGVSQSPRYKVAKRGRDVALRCDSISGHVTLYWYRQTLGQGSEVLTYSQSDAQRDKSGRPSGRFSAERPERSVSTLKIQRTEQGDSAVYLCASSLLLCGTEAFFGQGTRLTVV.

This clone was seen only once. The rearrangement joins TRBV19 to TRBJ2-3, with 8 bases matching TRBD2. The V gene's germline CDR1 is LNHDA and CDR2 SQIVND (reference sequence). The trim removed 7 bases at V and 5 bases at J, leaving 14 bases unmatched. The CDR3 covers 16 residues. CDR3 nucleotides: TGTGCCAGTACTACTAATCGGGAGGGCCTCGGAGATACGCAGTATTTT. It yields the protein CASTTNREGLGDTQYF.

The V call is TRBV18, the J call TRBJ2-3; 10 nucleotides agree with TRBD1. Germline CDR1 KGHSH, CDR2 LQKENI. After removal of 0 bases from V and 4 bases from J, the junction contained 4 bases not matched to a gene. The CDR3 runs to 16 residues. CDR3 coding DNA: TGTGCCAGCTCACCACCCCCGGGACAGGGGTCAGATACGCAGTATTTT. Translating gives CASSPPPGQGSDTQYF.

The chain joins TRBV25-1 to TRBJ2-1, with 7 bases aligning to TRBD2. Trimming removed 0 bases from V and 0 bases from J; junction bases left unmatched: 2. This CDR3 is 16 amino acids long. CDR1 and CDR2 from the germline V gene are MGHDK and SYGVNS. The CDR3 sequence is CASSEYGGGSYNEQFF. The DNA of the CDR3 is TGTGCCAGCAGTGAATATGGCGGGGGCTCCTACAATGAGCAGTTCTTC.

The rearrangement joins TRBV4-2 to TRBJ2-1; 7 bases match TRBD2. The CDR3 totals 16 residues. The trim removed 0 bases at V and 5 bases at J, leaving 7 bases unmatched. CDR1 and CDR2 (germline): LGHNA, YNFKEQ. CDR3 region: CASSQDGGESHNEQFF. In DNA, the CDR3 is TGTGCCAGCAGCCAAGATGGGGGGGAGAGTCACAATGAGCAGTTCTTC.

This clone was seen a single time. This sequence joins TRBV7-8 and TRBJ2-1, with 9 bases matching TRBD2. CDR3 length equals 16 residues. V gave up 3 bases and J gave up 6 bases; unmatched junction bases: 9. Per the germline V gene, CDR1 is SGHVS and CDR2 is FQNEAQ. CDR3 sequence reads: CASSFFSGTSPNEQFF. Here the CDR3 DNA reads TGTGCCAGCAGCTTTTTCTCCGGGACTAGCCCCAATGAGCAGTTCTTC.

This clone was seen a few times. The V and J genes are TRBV7-8 and TRBJ1-5; 8 nucleotides align to TRBD1. This CDR3 has 16 amino acids. The trim removed 0 bases at V and 2 bases at J, leaving 3 bases unmatched. CDR1 and CDR2 (germline): SGHVS, FQNEAQ. CDR3 nucleotide sequence: TGTGCCAGCAGCTTAGCCCCAGGGGGCGGCAATCAGCCCCAGCATTTT. Residues: CASSLAPGGGNQPQHF.

V gene TRBV6-1 combines with J gene TRBJ2-3; a weak D match, TRBD2 (6 bases). The CDR3 has 16 amino acids. CDR1 is MNHNS, CDR2 SASEGT, per germline. Trimming stripped 2 bases from V and 2 bases from J, with 14 bases between. CDR3 coding DNA: TGTGCCAGCAGTGAACGGGTAGCGGACTACACAGATACGCAGTATTTT. Protein sequence: CASSERVADYTDTQYF.

The V call is TRBV27, the J call TRBJ2-1, with TRBD1 matching 7 bases. The CDR3 is 15 amino acids. V lost 9 bases to trimming and J lost 6 bases; unmatched junction nucleotides: 14. Per germline, CDR1 MNHEY and CDR2 SMNVEV (reference sequence). For the CDR3, the DNA is TGTGCCAGTCGACACAGACAGGGCCCTAGCAATGAGCAGTTCTTC. It specifies CASRHRQGPSNEQFF.

The V and J genes are TRBV6-5 and TRBJ1-2; the D gene is possibly TRBD1 (6 bases). From germline, CDR1 is MNHEY and CDR2 SVGAGI. The CDR3 is 13 amino acids. With 6 bases removed from V and 13 bases from J, the gap between germline ends came to 21 bases. CDR3 DNA sequence: TGTGCCAGCAGCAGGGGTGGGACAAAGGGAGCCACCTTC. As protein: CASSRGGTKGATF.

The genes are TRBV4-1 and TRBJ1-2; D possibly corresponds to TRBD1 (5 bases). Germline loops: CDR1 MGHRA, CDR2 YSYEKL. The CDR3 runs 12 residues. V was clipped by 1 base and J by 13 bases, with 13 bases between them. CDR3: CASSQVAGQSTF. The CDR3 DNA reads as TGCGCCAGCAGCCAAGTTGCGGGGCAGAGCACCTTC.

This clone has only one observation. V gene TRBV6-5 combines with J gene TRBJ1-1, with TRBD1 matching 9 bases. Germline CDR1 is MNHEY and CDR2 is SVGAGI. Trimming cost V 6 bases and J 2 bases; bases outside gene matches: 4. The CDR3 totals 14 residues. CDR3 residues: CASRGTGKNTEAFF. As DNA, the CDR3 is TGTGCCAGCAGGGGGACAGGGAAAAACACTGAAGCTTTCTTT.

The rearrangement joins TRBV7-2 to TRBJ2-2, with D unclear. The V end was cut by 5 bases, the J end by 2 bases, with 15 bases between. Germline lookup yields CDR1 SGHTA and CDR2 FQGNSA. CDR3 length: 16 residues. The CDR3 DNA sequence: TGTGCCAGCAGCCCCCTCCAAGCGCGTAACACCGGGGAGCTGTTTTTT. Translating it yields CASSPLQARNTGELFF.

Here the CDR3 DNA reads TGCGCCAGCAGTGAGTCTGGACAACCAGAGCAGTTCTTC. Its translation: CASSESGQPEQFF. The rearrangement uses TRBV10-1 and TRBJ2-1; maybe TRBD1 (5 bases). The CDR3 extends over 13 amino acids. Germline CDR1 and CDR2: WNHNN and SYGVQD (reference sequence). Trimming pared 0 bases from V and 10 bases from J, leaving 10 bases between.

This clone has a single count. The rearrangement joins TRBV7-3 to TRBJ2-1; D not resolved. This CDR3 is 16 amino acids long. Trimming took 5 bases from V and 5 from J, leaving 19 bases between them. Per germline, CDR1 SGHTA and CDR2 FQGTGA. The CDR3 nucleotides are TGTGCCAGCAGCCCATTCTCAACTGGTTTGGACAATGAGCAGTTCTTC. It codes for CASSPFSTGLDNEQFF.

CDR3 sequence (DNA): TGTGCCAGCAGTCAGACAGGAAAGGCCAATCAGCCCCAGCATTTT. Protein product: CASSQTGKANQPQHF. The rearrangement joins TRBV2 to TRBJ1-5; TRBD1 might be the D (6 bases). The V and J ends lost 5 bases and 3 bases respectively, with 14 bases between them. CDR3 length equals 15 residues. CDR1 is SNHLY, CDR2 FYNNEI, per germline.